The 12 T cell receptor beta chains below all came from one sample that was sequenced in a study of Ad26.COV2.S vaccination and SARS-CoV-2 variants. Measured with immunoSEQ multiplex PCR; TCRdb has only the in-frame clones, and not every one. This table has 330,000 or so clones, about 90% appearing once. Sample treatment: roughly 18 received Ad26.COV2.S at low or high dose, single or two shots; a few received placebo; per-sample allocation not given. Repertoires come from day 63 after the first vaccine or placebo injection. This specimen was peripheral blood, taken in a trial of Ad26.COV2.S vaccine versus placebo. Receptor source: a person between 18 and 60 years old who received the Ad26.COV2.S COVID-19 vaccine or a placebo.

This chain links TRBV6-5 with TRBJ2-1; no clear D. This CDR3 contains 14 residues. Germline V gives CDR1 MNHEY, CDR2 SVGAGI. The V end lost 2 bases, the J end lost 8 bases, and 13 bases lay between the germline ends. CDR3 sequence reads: CASSYEVAWDEQFF. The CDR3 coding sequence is TGTGCCAGCAGTTACGAAGTGGCCTGGGATGAGCAGTTCTTC.

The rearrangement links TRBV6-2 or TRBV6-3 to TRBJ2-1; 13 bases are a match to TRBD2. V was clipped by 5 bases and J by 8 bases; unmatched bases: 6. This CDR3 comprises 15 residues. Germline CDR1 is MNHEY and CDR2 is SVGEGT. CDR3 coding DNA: TGTGCCAGCAGTAAACTAGCGGGAGGGCCCCATGAGCAGTTCTTC. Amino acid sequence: CASSKLAGGPHEQFF.

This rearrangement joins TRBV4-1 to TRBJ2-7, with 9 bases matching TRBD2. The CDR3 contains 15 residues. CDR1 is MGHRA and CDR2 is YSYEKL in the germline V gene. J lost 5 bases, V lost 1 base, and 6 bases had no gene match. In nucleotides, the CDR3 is TGCGCCAGCAGCCAAGTTGGCGGGGGGGGGAACGAGCAGTACTTC. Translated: CASSQVGGGGNEQYF.

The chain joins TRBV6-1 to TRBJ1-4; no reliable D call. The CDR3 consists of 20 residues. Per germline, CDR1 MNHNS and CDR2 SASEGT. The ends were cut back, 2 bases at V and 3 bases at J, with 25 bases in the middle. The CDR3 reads CASSERLAGAVVDANEKLFF. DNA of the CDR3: TGTGCCAGCAGTGAACGCCTCGCTGGAGCCGTCGTCGATGCTAATGAAAAACTGTTTTTT.

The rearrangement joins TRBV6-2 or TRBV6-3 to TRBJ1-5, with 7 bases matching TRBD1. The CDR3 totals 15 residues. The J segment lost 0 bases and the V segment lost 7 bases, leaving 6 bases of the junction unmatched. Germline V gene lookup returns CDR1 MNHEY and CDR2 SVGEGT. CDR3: CASTPGQVSNQPQHF. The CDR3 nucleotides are TGTGCCAGCACCCCCGGACAGGTTAGCAATCAGCCCCAGCATTTT.

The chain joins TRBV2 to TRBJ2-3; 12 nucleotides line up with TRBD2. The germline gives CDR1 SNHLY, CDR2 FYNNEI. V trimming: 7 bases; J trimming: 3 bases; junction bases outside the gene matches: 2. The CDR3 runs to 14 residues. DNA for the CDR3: TGTGCCAGCACCCTAGCGGGAGGGACAGATACGCAGTATTTT. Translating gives CASTLAGGTDTQYF.

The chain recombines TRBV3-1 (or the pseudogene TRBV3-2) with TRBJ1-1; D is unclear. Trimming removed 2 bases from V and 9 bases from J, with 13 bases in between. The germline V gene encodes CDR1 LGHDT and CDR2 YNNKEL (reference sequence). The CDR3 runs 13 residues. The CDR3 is CASSQSTVSQAFF. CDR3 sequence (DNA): TGTGCCAGCAGCCAATCTACAGTCTCTCAAGCTTTCTTT.

This CDR3 reads CASSMLTFPAGELFF. The CDR3 DNA reads as TGTGCCAGCAGCATGTTGACTTTCCCCGCCGGGGAGCTGTTTTTT. This chain joins TRBV7-6 and TRBJ2-2; no clear D gene. The V and J ends lost 5 bases and 6 bases respectively, with 16 bases between them. This CDR3 region has 15 residues. CDR1 and CDR2 from the germline V gene are SGHVS and FNYEAQ.

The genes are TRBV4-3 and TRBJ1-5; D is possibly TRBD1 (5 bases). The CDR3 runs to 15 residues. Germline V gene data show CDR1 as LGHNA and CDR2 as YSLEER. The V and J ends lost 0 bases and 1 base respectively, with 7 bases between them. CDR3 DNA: TGCGCCAGCAGCCAAGACAGGGTCAGCAATCAGCCCCAGCATTTT. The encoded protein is CASSQDRVSNQPQHF.

The CDR3 DNA sequence: TGTGCCAGCAGCTTTCTAGCGGGGGTCCGGACAGATACGCAGTATTTT. The encoded protein is CASSFLAGVRTDTQYF. This chain joins TRBV7-2 and TRBJ2-3; TRBD2 aligns across 10 bases. V gave up 3 bases and J gave up 3 bases; unmatched junction bases: 6. From germline, CDR1 is SGHTA and CDR2 FQGNSA. This CDR3 has 16 amino acids.

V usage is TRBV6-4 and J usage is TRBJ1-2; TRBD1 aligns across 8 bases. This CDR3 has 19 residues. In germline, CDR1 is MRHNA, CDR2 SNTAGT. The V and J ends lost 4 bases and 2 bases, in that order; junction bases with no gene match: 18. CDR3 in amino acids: CASSGKAGGQLGPNYGYTF. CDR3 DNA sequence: TGTGCCAGCAGTGGGAAGGCAGGGGGCCAACTAGGACCCAACTATGGCTACACCTTC.

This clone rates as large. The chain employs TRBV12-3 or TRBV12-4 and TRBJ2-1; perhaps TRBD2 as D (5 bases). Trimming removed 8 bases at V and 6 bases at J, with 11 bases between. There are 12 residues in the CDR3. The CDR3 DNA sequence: TGTGCCAGCCAGAATGGACTCAATGAGCAGTTCTTC. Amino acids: CASQNGLNEQFF.